Following are 26 T cell receptor beta chains from one sample sequenced in a study of T cell changes during pregnancy in multiple sclerosis. Profiled with immunoSEQ multiplex PCR; TCRdb holds only in-frame clones, not every one. The data hold 35,000 or so clones, with about 90% observed a single time. The specimen was CD4+ T cells from peripheral blood mononuclear cells, collected before pregnancy. The receptor source for this set is a female donor with multiple sclerosis, enrolled in a pregnancy study.

The V gene is TRBV11-1, the J gene TRBJ1-5, with unresolved D. The CDR3 has 13 amino acids. Per germline, CDR1 SGHAT and CDR2 FQDESV (reference sequence). The V gene lost 0 bases and the J gene lost 4 bases, with 4 bases spanning the gap. The CDR3 here is CASSLARNQPQHF. In DNA form, the CDR3 reads TGTGCCAGCAGCTTAGCCAGAAATCAGCCCCAGCATTTT.

This sequence joins TRBV11-2 and TRBJ1-1, with D possibly being TRBD1 (6 bases). V shed 5 bases and J shed 3 bases, with 13 bases lying between them. From germline, CDR1 is SGHAT and CDR2 FQNNGV. The CDR3 runs 14 residues. CDR3 nucleotide sequence: TGTGCCAGCAGCCGAGGACAGAGGGACACTGAAGCTTTCTTT. The encoded protein is CASSRGQRDTEAFF.

This clone was recorded once. V gene TRBV18 combines with J gene TRBJ2-7, with D perhaps matching TRBD2 (6 bases). The V gene's germline CDR1 is KGHSH and CDR2 LQKENI. V gave up 3 bases and J gave up 6 bases, with 24 bases separating them. The CDR3 is 17 residues long. The CDR3 sequence: CASSPGTALTGDSEQYF. The CDR3 region has the DNA TGTGCCAGCTCACCGGGAACCGCACTAACGGGAGATTCCGAGCAGTACTTC.

This clone has just one count. The chain has TRBV28 and TRBJ2-4, with 11 bases identical to TRBD2. Germline CDR1 and CDR2: MDHEN and SYDVKM. This CDR3 contains 18 residues. Trimming cost V 4 bases and J 6 bases; bases outside gene matches: 14. The CDR3 coding sequence is TGTGCCAGCAGTTCCACCACACAACTAGCGGGAGTGGTAAACATTCAGTACTTC. This sequence encodes CASSSTTQLAGVVNIQYF.

The rearrangement uses TRBV6-6 and TRBJ2-3; 8 positions agree with TRBD1. CDR3 length equals 15 residues. Germline-derived CDR1 and CDR2 are MNHNY and SVGAGI (reference sequence). With 2 bases clipped from V and 4 bases from J, the junction kept 5 bases outside the gene matches. The CDR3 DNA reads as TGTGCCAGCAGTTACCCGGCACAGGGGGCAGATACGCAGTATTTT. Translation gives CASSYPAQGADTQYF.

The sample holds one count of this clone. The DNA of the CDR3 is TGTGCCAGCATGTCGGTCACCGGGGAGCTGTTTTTT. It yields the protein CASMSVTGELFF. The V call is TRBV6-4, the J call TRBJ2-2; D call uncertain. Deletions cut 7 bases from V and 4 bases from J, with 7 bases between. The CDR3 extends over 12 amino acids. The germline gives CDR1 MRHNA, CDR2 SNTAGT.

This chain uses TRBV2 with TRBJ1-5, with a weak D call TRBD1 (6 bases). This CDR3 is built from 13 residues. V gave up 3 bases and J gave up 5 bases, with 8 bases separating them. The germline V gene has CDR1 SNHLY and CDR2 FYNNEI. The CDR3 DNA sequence: TGTGCCAGCAGTGAGGGGGCCCATCAGCCCCAGCATTTT. Residues: CASSEGAHQPQHF.

The chain links TRBV18 to TRBJ1-3; the D is unclear. Germline assignment: CDR1 KGHSH and CDR2 LQKENI. Deletions cut 3 bases from V and 0 bases from J, with 12 bases between. There are 16 residues in the CDR3. The CDR3 spells CASSPVDKSSGNTIYF. The CDR3 DNA follows: TGTGCCAGCTCACCCGTCGACAAGAGCTCTGGAAACACCATATATTTT.

The chain carries TRBV6-5 and TRBJ2-5; 9 bases match TRBD2. Germline V gene sequence: CDR1 MNHEY, CDR2 SVGAGI. The CDR3 consists of 15 residues. The V and J ends lost 6 bases and 3 bases, in that order; junction bases with no gene match: 8. CDR3: CASRRGLATEETQYF. DNA for the CDR3: TGTGCCAGCAGGCGGGGACTAGCCACAGAAGAGACCCAGTACTTC.

This clone was observed a single time. The chain has TRBV4-1 and TRBJ2-1; the match to TRBD1 covers 10 bases. Germline CDR1 MGHRA, CDR2 YSYEKL. The V gene end was trimmed by 6 bases and the J gene end by 2 bases; junction bases not matched to a gene: 7. The CDR3 sequence is 16 residues long. The DNA for the CDR3 is TGCGCCAGCAGACGACAGGGGGCCGACGCCTACAATGAGCAGTTCTTC. Translated, it gives CASRRQGADAYNEQFF.

This chain links TRBV5-5 with TRBJ2-1; the D gene is possibly TRBD2 (6 bases). The V and J ends lost 0 bases and 11 bases respectively, with 12 bases between them. Germline lookup yields CDR1 SGHKS and CDR2 YYEKEE (reference sequence). This CDR3 contains 13 residues. The CDR3 sequence is CASSLEWAGQQFF. The DNA of the CDR3 is TGTGCCAGCAGCTTGGAGTGGGCGGGACAGCAGTTCTTC.

The V call is TRBV18, the J call TRBJ1-5; 8 bases align to TRBD1. This CDR3 has 16 amino acids. The V gene's germline CDR1 is KGHSH and CDR2 LQKENI. Unmatched junction bases numbered 8, after V lost 3 bases and J lost 4 bases. The CDR3 nucleotides read TGTGCCAGCTCACCCTACACGCAGGGGGCGAATCAGCCCCAGCATTTT. Translation: CASSPYTQGANQPQHF. The full variable domain, with the rest looked up from reference TRBV18 and TRBJ1-5, is NAGVMQNPRHLVRRRGQEARLRCSPMKGHSHVYWYRQLPEEGLKFMVYLQKENIIDESGMPKERFSAEFPKEGPSILRIQQVVRGDSAAYFCASSPYTQGANQPQHFGDGTRLSIL.

The genes are TRBV15 and TRBJ2-7; D gene ambiguous. CDR1 LNHNV and CDR2 YYDKDF come from the germline V gene (reference sequence). This CDR3 is built from 14 residues. With 1 base removed from V and 0 bases from J, the gap between germline ends came to 7 bases. The CDR3 region is CATSRVRGSYEQYF. In DNA form, the CDR3 reads TGTGCCACCAGCAGAGTGCGCGGCTCCTACGAGCAGTACTTC.

The chain has TRBV29-1 and TRBJ2-4, with a possible D match to TRBD2 (6 bases). Germline CDR1 and CDR2: SQVTM and ANQGSEA. V lost 2 bases, J lost 3 bases, and 8 bases lay in between. This CDR3 is 13 amino acids long. CDR3 residues: CSVEMGGKNIQYF. Written as DNA, the CDR3 is TGCAGCGTTGAAATGGGGGGCAAAAACATTCAGTACTTC.

The chain is built from TRBV30 and TRBJ1-2; D unresolved. This CDR3 region has 13 residues. Trimming pared 3 bases from V and 8 bases from J, leaving 16 bases between. The germline V gene has CDR1 GTSNPN and CDR2 SVGIG (reference sequence). The CDR3, as DNA: TGTGCCTGGAGCCGGGGTCTTCTACTCGGCTACACCTTC. This gives the protein CAWSRGLLLGYTF. The entire variable domain, with the rest obtained from reference TRBV30 and TRBJ1-2, is as follows: SQTIHQWPATLVQPVGSPLSLECTVEGTSNPNLYWYRQAAGRGLQLLFYSVGIGQISSEVPQNLSASRPQDRQFILSSKKLLLSDSGFYLCAWSRGLLLGYTFGSGTRLTVV.

J is TRBJ1-2 and V is TRBV10-1, with 9 bases that match TRBD1. Germline loops: CDR1 WNHNN, CDR2 SYGVQD (reference sequence). V was clipped by 4 bases and J by 7 bases; unmatched bases: 7. This CDR3 is 14 amino acids long. Here the CDR3 reads CASSGFDRGIGYTF. CDR3 nucleotide sequence: TGCGCCAGCAGTGGATTTGACAGGGGGATTGGCTACACCTTC.

J is TRBJ2-3 and V is TRBV2; TRBD1 might be the D (5 bases). The CDR3 covers 13 residues. Trimming cost V 6 bases and J 3 bases, with 10 bases left between them. CDR1 is SNHLY and CDR2 is FYNNEI in the germline V gene. As DNA, the CDR3 is TGTGCCAGCAGGGCAGGGCTTACAGATACGCAGTATTTT. Translated, it gives CASRAGLTDTQYF.

The V gene is TRBV6-1, the J gene TRBJ2-1; the match to TRBD1 covers 7 bases. V gave up 6 bases and J gave up 2 bases; unmatched junction bases: 4. Per the germline V gene, CDR1 is MNHNS and CDR2 is SASEGT. The CDR3 covers 14 residues. CDR3 region: CASSVTGTYNEQFF. CDR3 nucleotides: TGTGCCAGCAGCGTGACAGGGACCTACAATGAGCAGTTCTTC.

V is TRBV28 and J is TRBJ2-2, with 13 bases aligning to TRBD2. The CDR3 runs to 15 residues. V was clipped by 8 bases and J by 6 bases; unmatched bases: 6. The germline CDR1 and CDR2 sequences are MDHEN and SYDVKM. The CDR3 DNA reads as TGTGCCAGCCTAACTAGCGGGAGGGATTCCGGGGAGCTGTTTTTT. It translates to CASLTSGRDSGELFF. The full variable domain, rest sourced from reference TRBV28 and TRBJ2-2, is DVKVTQSSRYLVKRTGEKVFLECVQDMDHENMFWYRQDPGLGLRLIYFSYDVKMKEKGDIPEGYSVSREKKERFSLILESASTNQTSMYLCASLTSGRDSGELFFGEGSRLTVL.

The V gene is TRBV11-3, the J gene TRBJ2-2, with TRBD2 identical over 13 bases. The V segment lost 5 bases and the J segment 7 bases; nucleotides outside the gene matches: 7. The germline V gene has CDR1 SGHNT and CDR2 YENEEA. This CDR3 is 16 amino acids long. Here the CDR3 DNA reads TGTGCCAGCAGCACGAGACTAGCGGGAGGCGTCGGGGAGCTGTTTTTT. Its protein is CASSTRLAGGVGELFF.

J is TRBJ2-2 and V is TRBV2, with D maybe TRBD1 (6 bases). Trimming took off 6 bases at V and 5 bases at J, with 13 bases between the two ends. CDR3 length: 14 amino acids. CDR1 and CDR2 from the germline V gene are SNHLY and FYNNEI. The CDR3: CASSQGTETGELFF. The CDR3 DNA reads as TGTGCCAGCAGCCAGGGGACGGAGACCGGGGAGCTGTTTTTT.

The CDR3 protein is CASSPSLTRPSNSYEQYF. The DNA for the CDR3 is TGTGCCAGCAGCCCCTCGTTAACGAGGCCGTCTAACTCCTACGAGCAGTACTTC. This chain uses TRBV28 with TRBJ2-7; no clear D gene. V was clipped by 6 bases and J by 0 bases, with 24 bases between them. The CDR3 length is 18 residues. Germline CDR1 reads MDHEN; CDR2 reads SYDVKM.

The chain recombines TRBV5-1 with TRBJ1-1; a weak D match, TRBD1 (5 bases). Germline CDR1 and CDR2: SGHRS and YFSETQ. Trimming removed 0 bases at V and 1 base at J, with 7 bases between. The CDR3 sequence is 14 residues long. The CDR3 nucleotides are TGCGCCAGCAGCTTGGACAGGCAGAACACTGAAGCTTTCTTT. Protein: CASSLDRQNTEAFF.

Only a few counts were recorded for this clone. CDR3 coding DNA: TGTGCCAGCTCACCACGGCAGGGTGGGAACACTGAAGCTTTCTTT. Translating gives CASSPRQGGNTEAFF. This rearrangement joins TRBV18 to TRBJ1-1; weak D call: TRBD1 (5 bases). Trimming cost V 1 base and J 1 base, with 10 bases left between them. Germline V gene lookup returns CDR1 KGHSH and CDR2 LQKENI. The CDR3 sequence is 15 residues long.

This chain connects TRBV19 to TRBJ1-5; 8 nucleotides agree with TRBD1. Trimming took 8 bases from V and 7 from J; bases not matched to a gene: 10. Germline V lookup: CDR1 LNHDA, CDR2 SQIVND (reference sequence). The CDR3 loop spans 14 amino acids. CDR3 nucleotides: TGTGCCAGTCAAGGACAGGGCATGCGGCAGCCCCAGCATTTT. Translating it yields CASQGQGMRQPQHF.

Written as DNA, the CDR3 is TGTGCCAGCAGGGACAGGGCCAATGAGCAGTTCTTC. Encoded protein: CASRDRANEQFF. The gene calls are TRBV6-5 and TRBJ2-1; 8 bases fit TRBD1. Trimming at V came to 6 bases and at J to 6 bases, leaving 1 base not matched to a gene. Germline assignment: CDR1 MNHEY and CDR2 SVGAGI. This CDR3 has 12 amino acids.